Sequencing of this T cell receptor beta chain was carried out in a study of cytomegalovirus exposure and HLA in healthy donors. J lost 4 bases, V lost 2 bases, and 3 bases had no gene match. Germline values: CDR1 GTSNPN, CDR2 SVGIG (reference sequence). The CDR3 sequence is 13 residues long. A multiplex PCR was run with 60 Vbeta primers and 13 Jbeta primers. Libraries were prepared by immunoSEQ multiplex PCR; TCRdb keeps only in-frame clonotypes and omits some of them. The sample shows fewer than 95,000 clones, approximately 63% of them seen only once. This clone was observed a handful of times. This receptor was taken from a woman aged 25-40 years in good health and CMV-seronegative. This chain connects TRBV30 to TRBJ2-7, with TRBD2 matching 9 bases. The source material was PBMCs. CDR3 in amino acids: CAWSITSGYEQYF. DNA for the CDR3: TGTGCCTGGAGTATTACTAGCGGGTACGAGCAGTACTTC. The complete variable domain, with remaining parts taken from reference TRBV30 and TRBJ2-7, reads SQTIHQWPATLVQPVGSPLSLECTVEGTSNPNLYWYRQAAGRGLQLLFYSVGIGQISSEVPQNLSASRPQDRQFILSSKKLLLSDSGFYLCAWSITSGYEQYFGPGTRLTVT.